This T cell receptor (beta chain) was sequenced in a study of blood T cell repertoires in COVID-19. Study information: Material from acute and convalescent COVID-19 was sourced from the United States, Italy and Spain.

Sequencing was performed with immunoSEQ multiplex PCR; in TCRdb, only in-frame clones are kept and a portion is missing. The sample lists 140,000 to 150,000 clones, around 82% seen once, with 5% in the top ten. The source material was peripheral blood. The receptor was derived from a woman between 50 and 59 years old with acute or convalescent COVID-19.

The CDR3 spells CASSMSGNYYNSPLHF. The DNA for the CDR3 is TGTGCCAGTAGTATGTCAGGGAATTACTATAATTCACCCCTCCACTTT. The rearrangement joins TRBV19 to TRBJ1-6; TRBD1 might be the D (5 bases). Germline V gene sequence: CDR1 LNHDA, CDR2 SQIVND (reference sequence). V lost 3 bases and J lost 3, with 12 bases in between. The CDR3 has 16 amino acids.